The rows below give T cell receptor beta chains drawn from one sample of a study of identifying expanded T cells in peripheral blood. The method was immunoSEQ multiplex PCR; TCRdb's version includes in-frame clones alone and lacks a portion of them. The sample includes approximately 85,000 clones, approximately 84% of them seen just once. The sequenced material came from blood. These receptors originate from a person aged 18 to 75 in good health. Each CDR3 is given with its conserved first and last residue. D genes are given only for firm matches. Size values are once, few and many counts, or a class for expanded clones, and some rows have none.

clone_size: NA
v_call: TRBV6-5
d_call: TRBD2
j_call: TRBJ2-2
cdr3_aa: CASKGTSGSGELFF
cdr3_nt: TGTGCCAGCAAGGGCACTAGCGGGTCCGGGGAGCTGTTTTTT

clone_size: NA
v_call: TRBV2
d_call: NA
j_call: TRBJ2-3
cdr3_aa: CASRDDAEVQYF
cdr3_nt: TGTGCCAGCAGAGATGACGCTGAGGTGCAGTATTTT

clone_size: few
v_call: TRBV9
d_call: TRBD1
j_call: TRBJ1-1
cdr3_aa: CASSVASGGTEAFF
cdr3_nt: TGTGCCAGCAGCGTAGCTTCAGGGGGCACTGAAGCTTTCTTT

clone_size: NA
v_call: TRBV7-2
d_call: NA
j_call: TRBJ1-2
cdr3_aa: CASSSNSLGYGYTF
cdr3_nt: TGTGCCAGCAGCTCGAACAGCCTCGGCTATGGCTACACCTTC

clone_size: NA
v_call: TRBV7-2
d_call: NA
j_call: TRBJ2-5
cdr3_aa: CASSLDLGQETQYF
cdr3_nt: TGTGCCAGCAGCTTAGACCTTGGCCAAGAGACCCAGTACTTC

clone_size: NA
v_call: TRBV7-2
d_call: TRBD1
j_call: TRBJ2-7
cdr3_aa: CASSGTESYEQYF
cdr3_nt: TGTGCCAGCAGCGGGACAGAGTCCTACGAGCAGTACTTC

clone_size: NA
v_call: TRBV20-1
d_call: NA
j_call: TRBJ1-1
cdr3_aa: CGGPMNTEAFF
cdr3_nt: TGCGGGGGCCCTATGAACACTGAAGCTTTCTTT

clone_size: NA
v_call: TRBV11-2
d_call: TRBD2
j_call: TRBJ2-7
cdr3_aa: CASSFTSGSYEQYF
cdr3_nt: TGTGCCAGCAGCTTTACTAGCGGGTCATACGAGCAGTACTTC

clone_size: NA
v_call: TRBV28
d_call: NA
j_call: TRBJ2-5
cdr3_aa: CASSSRFTPLKETQYF
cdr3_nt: TGTGCCAGCAGTTCCCGGTTCACCCCCCTTAAAGAGACCCAGTACTTC

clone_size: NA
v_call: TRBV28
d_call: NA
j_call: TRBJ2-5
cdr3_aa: CASSPVGRRETQYF
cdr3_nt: TGTGCCAGCAGCCCAGTGGGGAGGAGAGAGACCCAGTACTTC